The present entry profiles one TCR beta chain with its context. Its antigen is not known. The sample is drawn from a study of OX40 agonist ivuxolimab in advanced cancers. Study background: The patients got ivuxolimab, which is an agonistic anti-OX40 (CD134) antibody.

Per the germline V gene, CDR1 is MNHEY and CDR2 is SVGAGI. V lost 7 bases and J lost 6; bases outside the gene matches: 13. The CDR3 totals 15 residues. The data were produced by immunoSEQ multiplex PCR, yet TCRdb's version contains in-frame clones alone and is incomplete. The sample shows about 64,000 clones, roughly 80% of them seen only once. Patients with a history of autoimmune disease or on systemic immunosuppression were excluded. Points from the study as a whole: CD8+ T cells (on average) carried more expanded clones than CD4+ T cells. Some nonresponders also had low normalized T-cell clonal expansion.

Material: CD4+ or CD8+ T cells sorted from blood, obtained in a trial of the OX40 agonist ivuxolimab. The receptor comes from an adult with an advanced solid tumor such as melanoma, head and neck, liver or kidney cancer. V and J are TRBV6-5 and TRBJ2-7, with 9 bases that match TRBD1. CDR3 in amino acids: CASTSMGTGLSEQYF. CDR3 DNA: TGTGCCAGCACTTCAATGGGGACAGGGTTGAGCGAGCAGTACTTC.